The clone carrying this TCR beta chain showed up just once. This table comes from immunoSEQ multiplex PCR, and its TCRdb copy is limited to in-frame clones, with some not included. The sample carries some 120,000 clones, just under 90% recorded once. This sample was taken from a study of T cell responses to AZD1222 COVID-19 vaccine. The V end was cut by 4 bases, the J end by 3 bases, with 7 bases between. The CDR3 covers 13 residues. Germline assignment: CDR1 MDHEN and CDR2 SYDVKM. The V and J genes are TRBV28 and TRBJ1-5; a possible D gene is TRBD1 (6 bases). The sequences come from peripheral blood, collected on day 0 of AZD1222 vaccination. The sequence came from an adult in good health. CDR3 DNA sequence: TGTGCCAGCAGTTCAGGGGACAATCAGCCCCAGCATTTT. Translating it yields CASSSGDNQPQHF.